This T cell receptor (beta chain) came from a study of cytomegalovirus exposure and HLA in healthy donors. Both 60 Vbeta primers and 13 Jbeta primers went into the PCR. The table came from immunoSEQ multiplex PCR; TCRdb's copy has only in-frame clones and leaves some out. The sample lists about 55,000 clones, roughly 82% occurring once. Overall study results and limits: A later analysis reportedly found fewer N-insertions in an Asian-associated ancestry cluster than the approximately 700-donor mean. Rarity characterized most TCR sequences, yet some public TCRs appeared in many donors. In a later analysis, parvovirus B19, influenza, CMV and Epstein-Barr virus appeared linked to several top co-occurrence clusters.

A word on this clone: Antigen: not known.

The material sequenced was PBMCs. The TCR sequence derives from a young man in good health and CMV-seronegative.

The CDR3: CASSLPGQGSYEQYF. CDR3 nucleotide sequence: TGTGCCAGCAGTTTACCGGGACAGGGTTCCTACGAGCAGTACTTC. J is TRBJ2-7 and V is TRBV28; 9 positions match TRBD1. V lost 2 bases to trimming and J lost 1 base; unmatched junction nucleotides: 3. The V gene's germline CDR1 is MDHEN and CDR2 SYDVKM. This CDR3 has 15 amino acids.